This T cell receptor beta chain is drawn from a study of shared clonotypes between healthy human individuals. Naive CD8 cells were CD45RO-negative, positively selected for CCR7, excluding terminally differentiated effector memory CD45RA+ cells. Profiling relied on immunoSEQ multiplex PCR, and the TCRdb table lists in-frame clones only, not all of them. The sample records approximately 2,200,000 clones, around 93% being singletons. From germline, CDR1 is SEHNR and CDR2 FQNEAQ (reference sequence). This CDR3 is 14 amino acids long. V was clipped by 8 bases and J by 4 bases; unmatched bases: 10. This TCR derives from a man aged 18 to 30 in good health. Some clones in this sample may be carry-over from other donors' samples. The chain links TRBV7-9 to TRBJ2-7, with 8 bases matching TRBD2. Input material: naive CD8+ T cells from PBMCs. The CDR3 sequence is CASVSAGGFYEQYF. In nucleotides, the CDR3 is TGTGCCAGCGTATCGGCGGGAGGTTTTTACGAGCAGTACTTC.